Shown below are 4 T cell receptor beta chains from a single sample sequenced in a study of cytomegalovirus exposure and HLA in healthy donors. The PCR used 60 Vbeta and 13 Jbeta primers. Method: immunoSEQ multiplex PCR; TCRdb's copy keeps in-frame clones and lacks some. The table includes 100,000 to 150,000 clones, roughly 73% detected once. Sample: PBMCs. The receptor set was obtained from a man aged 60-69 years in good health and CMV-seropositive.

The V gene is TRBV7-9, the J gene TRBJ1-5; D possibly corresponds to TRBD1 (6 bases). The V and J ends lost 4 bases and 5 bases respectively, with 9 bases between them. Germline CDR1 reads SEHNR; CDR2 reads FQNEAQ (reference sequence). The CDR3 runs 13 residues. DNA for the CDR3: TGTGCCAGCAGCTCACAGGGTGATCAGCCCCAGCATTTT. Its translation: CASSSQGDQPQHF.

This clone has just a few counts. The chain couples TRBV6-5 to TRBJ1-1; a weak D match, TRBD1 (6 bases). Between the trimmed V and J ends, which lost 7 bases and 1 base, there was a span of 10 bases. The CDR3 consists of 13 residues. Germline V gives CDR1 MNHEY, CDR2 SVGAGI. CDR3 protein: CASTRGPNTEAFF. CDR3 bases: TGTGCCAGCACCAGGGGCCCGAACACTGAAGCTTTCTTT.

The rearrangement uses TRBV5-4 and TRBJ1-4; D uncertain. Germline-derived CDR1 and CDR2 are SGHNT and YYREEE (reference sequence). The CDR3 spans 15 residues. V was cut by 2 bases and J by 5 bases, with 13 bases left in between. The CDR3 is CASSLGRGENEKLFF. CDR3 DNA sequence: TGTGCCAGCAGCTTAGGGCGCGGGGAGAATGAAAAACTGTTTTTT.

V is TRBV15 and J is TRBJ2-3, with D tentatively TRBD2 (5 bases). Trimming left V 4 bases short and J 4 bases short, with 15 bases between. The CDR3 totals 15 residues. Germline V CDR1 and CDR2: LNHNV, YYDKDF (reference sequence). CDR3 DNA: TGTGCCACCAGCACCCGGACTGCCTGGGCAGATACGCAGTATTTT. Protein: CATSTRTAWADTQYF. Full variable domain (remainder filled in from reference TRBV15 and TRBJ2-3): DAMVIQNPRYQVTQFGKPVTLSCSQTLNHNVMYWYQQKSSQAPKLLFHYYDKDFNNEADTPDNFQSRRPNTSFCFLDIRSPGLGDTAMYLCATSTRTAWADTQYFGPGTRLTVL.